The 21 T cell receptor beta chains reported below all come from one sample, sequenced in a study of T cells of healthy individuals (dated by TCRdb to 2016 to 2019). The library was generated by 5' RACE. The run used an Illumina MiSeq. TCRdb trimmed public reads at Q25 via fastp, called clones via MiXCR and kept in-frame beta chains. Rows are combined by CDR3 protein, so each entry shows the most common genes and DNA. The sample profile shows about 96,000 distinct CDR3 sequences; around 17% of them were found once. About 6.2% of the sample rests with the top ten. These receptor sequences come from a human donor in good health.

Many counts were recorded for this clonotype. V and J are TRBV12-3 or TRBV12-4 and TRBJ2-7, with D unresolved. CDR3 length: 13 amino acids. The V end was cut by 1 base, the J end by 7 bases, with 11 bases between. The CDR3 bases are TGTGCCAGCAGTTTAGAAGTAGTTAAAGAGCAGTACTTC. Protein product: CASSLEVVKEQYF.

The rearrangement uses TRBV10-3 and TRBJ2-2; TRBD2 is a possible D gene (5 bases). Deletions cut 2 bases from V and 0 bases from J, with 13 bases between. CDR1 ENHRY and CDR2 SYGVKD come from the germline V gene. The CDR3 sequence is 17 residues long. CDR3 sequence (DNA): TGTGCCATCAGTGAGGGAAGGCGGGTCGCGAACACCGGGGAGCTGTTTTTT. Protein: CAISEGRRVANTGELFF.

The chain employs TRBV7-2 and TRBJ2-3, with 7 bases fitting TRBD2. J lost 6 bases, V lost 4 bases, and 4 bases had no gene match. Germline CDR1 reads SGHTA; CDR2 reads FQGNSA. CDR3 length equals 13 residues. The chain's CDR3 is CASSSKRDDTQYF. For the CDR3, the DNA is TGTGCCAGCAGCTCAAAGCGGGATGATACGCAGTATTTT.

This clonotype was seen more than once but under ten times. The chain recombines TRBV3-1 with TRBJ2-7, with no clear D. The CDR3 covers 10 residues. Trimming removed 3 bases from V and 8 bases from J, with 5 bases in between. Germline V gene lookup returns CDR1 LGHDT and CDR2 YNNKEL (reference sequence). CDR3 nucleotide sequence: TGTGCCAGCAGCCACCTCAAGCAGTACTTC. Amino acids: CASSHLKQYF.

This clonotype was counted only a few times. This rearrangement joins TRBV12-3 or TRBV12-4 to TRBJ2-7; no firm D call. The germline V and J ends were trimmed by 3 bases and 0 bases, with 12 bases remaining between them. The CDR3 is 15 residues long. The CDR3: CASSFGPGPSYEQYF. CDR3 bases: TGTGCCAGCAGTTTCGGGCCAGGTCCCTCCTACGAGCAGTACTTC.

The chain's CDR3 is CASSLRTGGSGTEAFF. CDR3 sequence (DNA): TGTGCCAGCAGCTTGCGGACAGGGGGCTCGGGCACTGAAGCTTTCTTT. The V gene is TRBV7-2, the J gene TRBJ1-1, with 11 bases fitting TRBD1. The CDR3 runs 16 residues. V gave up 3 bases and J gave up 4 bases; unmatched junction bases: 7. Germline V gives CDR1 SGHTA, CDR2 FQGNSA. Full variable domain (missing parts from reference TRBV7-2 and TRBJ1-1): GAGVSQSPSNKVTEKGKDVELRCDPISGHTALYWYRQSLGQGLEFLIYFQGNSAPDKSGLPSDRFSAERTGGSVSTLTIQRTQQEDSAVYLCASSLRTGGSGTEAFFGQGTRLTVV.

The chain recombines TRBV9 with TRBJ2-7; D is perhaps TRBD1 or TRBD2 (5 bases each). CDR3 length equals 13 residues. The V gene's germline CDR1 is SGDLS and CDR2 YYNGEE. Trimming removed 0 bases at V and 3 bases at J, with 7 bases between. Written as DNA, the CDR3 is TGTGCCAGCAGCGTAGGGGACGGCTACGAGCAGTACTTC. Protein: CASSVGDGYEQYF.

The gene calls are TRBV5-1 and TRBJ2-5; D gene uncertain. V was pared by 4 bases and J by 5 bases, with 18 bases between. Germline V lookup: CDR1 SGHRS, CDR2 YFSETQ. The CDR3 loop spans 15 amino acids. The CDR3 protein is CASSPESTHGETQYF. The CDR3 DNA reads as TGCGCCAGCAGCCCGGAGTCCACTCATGGGGAGACCCAGTACTTC.

The rearrangement joins TRBV15 to TRBJ2-5, with 7 bases that match TRBD2. Germline V lookup: CDR1 LNHNV, CDR2 YYDKDF (reference sequence). This CDR3 comprises 16 residues. The V segment lost 3 bases and the J segment 5 bases; nucleotides outside the gene matches: 12. The CDR3 protein is CATSSPLGREAETQYF. The DNA for the CDR3 is TGTGCCACCAGCAGTCCTCTGGGGAGGGAAGCGGAGACCCAGTACTTC.

This clonotype has at least ten counts. The J gene is TRBJ1-5, the V gene TRBV5-5, with 7 bases lining up with TRBD1. The CDR3 spans 13 residues. V lost 4 bases to trimming and J lost 7 bases; unmatched junction nucleotides: 5. Germline CDR1 and CDR2: SGHKS and YYEKEE (reference sequence). CDR3 in DNA: TGTGCCAGCAGCATAACAGGGGCCCAGCCCCAGCATTTT. It codes for CASSITGAQPQHF.

The sample holds many counts of this clonotype. The rearrangement links TRBV4-1 to TRBJ1-5; D uncertain. The CDR3 is 17 amino acids. V was trimmed by 0 bases and J by 2 bases, leaving 14 bases between them. Germline values: CDR1 MGHRA, CDR2 YSYEKL. CDR3 bases: TGCGCCAGCAGCCAAGAATACTATCAGGAGGGCAATCAGCCCCAGCATTTT. Amino acids: CASSQEYYQEGNQPQHF.

This clonotype was counted a few times. This sequence joins TRBV2 and TRBJ2-7; D is undetermined. Trimming removed 8 bases from V and 5 bases from J, with 13 bases in between. Germline V gene data show CDR1 as SNHLY and CDR2 as FYNNEI. The CDR3 has 12 amino acids. CDR3 nucleotides: TGTGCCAGCTATATGACTGCAGACGAGCAGTACTTC. Residues: CASYMTADEQYF.

This clonotype was seen at least ten times. The rearrangement joins TRBV28 to TRBJ2-6; D might be TRBD1 (6 bases). V gave up 10 bases and J gave up 3 bases, with 13 bases separating them. Germline V lookup: CDR1 MDHEN, CDR2 SYDVKM. The CDR3 loop spans 14 amino acids. The CDR3 DNA reads TGTGCCATTGAACAGGGCCTTGGGGCCAACGTCCTGACTTTC. Translated, it gives CAIEQGLGANVLTF.

J is TRBJ2-7 and V is TRBV28; 10 bases line up with TRBD1. V trimming: 5 bases; J trimming: 6 bases; junction bases outside the gene matches: 10. This CDR3 spans 15 amino acids. Germline V gene lookup returns CDR1 MDHEN and CDR2 SYDVKM. This chain's CDR3 is CASSGFRDRGGEQYF. The CDR3 nucleotides read TGTGCCAGCAGTGGGTTCCGGGACAGGGGCGGCGAGCAGTACTTC.

In this sample, this clonotype turned up many times. The rearrangement links TRBV5-1 to TRBJ1-2; a weak D match, TRBD1 (5 bases). The germline gives CDR1 SGHRS, CDR2 YFSETQ. The V gene lost 3 bases and the J gene lost 3 bases, with 12 bases spanning the gap. The CDR3 length is 14 residues. In DNA, the CDR3 is TGCGCCAGCAGCTGGACCGGGACCGACTATGGCTACACCTTC. Translating it yields CASSWTGTDYGYTF.

This clonotype was counted at least ten times. The rearrangement links TRBV11-2 to TRBJ1-6; 8 nucleotides agree with TRBD1. The CDR3 extends over 16 amino acids. CDR1 and CDR2 from the germline V gene are SGHAT and FQNNGV. V was clipped by 0 bases and J by 6 bases; unmatched bases: 4. The DNA for the CDR3 is TGTGCCAGCAGCTTAGAGGGGACAGGCTTTAATTCACCCCTCCACTTT. Protein product: CASSLEGTGFNSPLHF. Full variable domain (outside the CDR3, taken from reference TRBV11-2 and TRBJ1-6): EAGVAQSPRYKIIEKRQSVAFWCNPISGHATLYWYQQILGQGPKLLIQFQNNGVVDDSQLPKDRFSAERLKGVDSTLKIQPAKLEDSAVYLCASSLEGTGFNSPLHFGNGTRLTVT.

CDR3 region: CASSPPGGSYNEQFF. The CDR3 nucleotides read TGTGCCAGCAGTCCCCCGGGGGGTTCCTACAATGAGCAGTTCTTC. This rearrangement joins TRBV28 to TRBJ2-1; 7 nucleotides align to TRBD2. Germline trimming cut 5 bases from V and 1 base from J; bases unmatched to any gene: 5. The V gene's germline CDR1 is MDHEN and CDR2 SYDVKM. This CDR3 is built from 15 residues.

This clonotype showed up many times. The V and J genes are TRBV10-2 and TRBJ2-1, with unresolved D. V lost 6 bases, J lost 0 bases, and 9 bases lay in between. The CDR3 runs to 14 residues. Germline CDR1 is WSHSY and CDR2 is SAAADI. CDR3 amino acids: CASSQANSYNEQFF. In DNA form, the CDR3 reads TGCGCCAGCAGCCAGGCCAACTCCTACAATGAGCAGTTCTTC.

This clonotype was seen a handful of times. The chain couples TRBV20-1 to TRBJ2-1; 13 bases match TRBD2. The J segment lost 2 bases and the V segment lost 5 bases, leaving 9 bases of the junction unmatched. The CDR3 sequence is 17 residues long. Germline values: CDR1 DFQATT, CDR2 SNEGSKA (reference sequence). CDR3 DNA: TGCAGTGCTTCCGGGACTAGCGGGAAGGAAGCCTACAATGAGCAGTTCTTC. The encoded protein is CSASGTSGKEAYNEQFF.

The table lists this clonotype with many counts. The gene calls are TRBV7-2 and TRBJ1-1; D call uncertain. The germline gives CDR1 SGHTA, CDR2 FQGNSA. V lost 0 bases, J lost 10 bases, and 9 bases lay in between. CDR3 length: 12 amino acids. The CDR3 protein is CASSLAPDRAFF. The CDR3 coding sequence is TGTGCCAGCAGCTTAGCTCCAGACCGAGCTTTCTTT.

The rearrangement links TRBV4-1 to TRBJ2-7; no reliable D call. Trimming removed 0 bases from V and 3 bases from J, with 15 bases in between. The germline gives CDR1 MGHRA, CDR2 YSYEKL. The CDR3 contains 16 residues. CDR3 coding DNA: TGCGCCAGCAGCCAAGATCAATCTCGGCTGTTCTACGAGCAGTACTTC. It codes for CASSQDQSRLFYEQYF.